A selection of T cell receptor beta chains follows, all from one sample in a study of Ad26.COV2.S vaccination and SARS-CoV-2 variants. The data were produced by immunoSEQ multiplex PCR, yet TCRdb's version contains in-frame clones alone and is incomplete. The table has roughly 380,000 clones, about 92% seen once; the top ten hold 3.5% to 4.5%. The material sequenced was peripheral blood, taken after recovery from COVID-19. The receptors come from a human donor who had recovered from COVID-19. CDR3s leave out the opening cysteine and the closing phenylalanine or tryptophan. The order of the fields is V gene, J gene, CDR3 protein.

v_call: TRBV5-1
j_call: TRBJ2-1
cdr3_aa: ASSLEGGAGDEQF

v_call: TRBV19
j_call: TRBJ2-5
cdr3_aa: ASSIEGAQTQY

v_call: TRBV11-1
j_call: TRBJ2-2
cdr3_aa: ASSQSRGYTGELF

v_call: TRBV6-5
j_call: TRBJ1-6
cdr3_aa: ASRSKGTGLSPLH

v_call: TRBV19
j_call: TRBJ1-5
cdr3_aa: ASNRQGLSNQPQH

v_call: TRBV15
j_call: TRBJ2-7
cdr3_aa: ATSRDGTGGFEQY

v_call: TRBV6-6
j_call: TRBJ2-1
cdr3_aa: ASSSGGSYNEQF

v_call: TRBV28
j_call: TRBJ1-3
cdr3_aa: ASSLGQKIGNTIY

v_call: TRBV14
j_call: TRBJ1-6
cdr3_aa: ASSQVAGRSPLH

v_call: TRBV6-1
j_call: TRBJ2-1
cdr3_aa: ASSESVALRF

v_call: TRBV18
j_call: TRBJ1-2
cdr3_aa: ASSQTGMGGYT

v_call: TRBV6-2/TRBV6-3
j_call: TRBJ2-7
cdr3_aa: ASTPPGTHYEQY

v_call: TRBV7-7
j_call: TRBJ2-7
cdr3_aa: ASSPLAGLTSYEQY

v_call: TRBV11-2
j_call: TRBJ1-4
cdr3_aa: ASSPQGQGFEKLF

v_call: TRBV7-8
j_call: TRBJ1-5
cdr3_aa: ASSLGLAGGTDQPQH

v_call: TRBV3-1/TRBV3-2
j_call: TRBJ2-3
cdr3_aa: ASSQERAGGIDTQY

v_call: TRBV4-2
j_call: TRBJ1-1
cdr3_aa: ASSQLSRTATPSAEAF

v_call: TRBV5-1
j_call: TRBJ1-4
cdr3_aa: ASSFDWDRGEKLF

v_call: TRBV5-1
j_call: TRBJ1-1
cdr3_aa: ASSLKGPGGNTEAF

v_call: TRBV2
j_call: TRBJ1-1
cdr3_aa: ASEDPGGGRNTEAF

v_call: TRBV27
j_call: TRBJ2-2
cdr3_aa: ASSFLAGGPGTGELF

v_call: TRBV18
j_call: TRBJ2-1
cdr3_aa: ASSPHNEQF

v_call: TRBV12-3/TRBV12-4
j_call: TRBJ2-5
cdr3_aa: ASSIGETQY

v_call: TRBV12-5
j_call: TRBJ2-7
cdr3_aa: ASGLRVMAGNTYEQY

v_call: TRBV5-1
j_call: TRBJ2-2
cdr3_aa: ASSPNAGGAAGGELF

v_call: TRBV4-2
j_call: TRBJ1-2
cdr3_aa: ASSQEWSVDGYT

v_call: TRBV6-6
j_call: TRBJ1-5
cdr3_aa: ASSNRASNQPQH

v_call: TRBV7-9
j_call: TRBJ2-3
cdr3_aa: ASSLGVQETDTQY

v_call: TRBV5-1
j_call: TRBJ1-1
cdr3_aa: ASSQTQNGRLAF

v_call: TRBV5-6
j_call: TRBJ2-1
cdr3_aa: ASSLVAYNEQF

v_call: TRBV7-8
j_call: TRBJ2-5
cdr3_aa: ASSLVGGAGKTQY

v_call: TRBV7-2
j_call: TRBJ2-3
cdr3_aa: ASSLEPSSADTQY

v_call: TRBV5-4
j_call: TRBJ1-6
cdr3_aa: ASSLVGAPLH

v_call: TRBV5-1
j_call: TRBJ2-4
cdr3_aa: ASSPFGGNNIQY

v_call: TRBV11-2
j_call: TRBJ2-3
cdr3_aa: ASSSPPGQVRTDTQY

v_call: TRBV7-9
j_call: TRBJ2-1
cdr3_aa: ASSPPYSDNEQF

v_call: TRBV19
j_call: TRBJ1-1
cdr3_aa: ASSINAGGYTEAF

v_call: TRBV4-2
j_call: TRBJ1-2
cdr3_aa: ASSQVGGLIYGYT

v_call: TRBV10-3
j_call: TRBJ1-1
cdr3_aa: AISAGREAF

v_call: TRBV6-1
j_call: TRBJ1-5
cdr3_aa: ASREGAINQPQH

v_call: TRBV7-6
j_call: TRBJ2-5
cdr3_aa: ASSPGERSQETQY

v_call: TRBV19
j_call: TRBJ1-2
cdr3_aa: ASTRGGNYGYT

v_call: TRBV11-2
j_call: TRBJ2-3
cdr3_aa: ASSLVGTGGDTQY

v_call: TRBV24-1
j_call: TRBJ1-2
cdr3_aa: ATSDYRDGYT

v_call: TRBV3-1/TRBV3-2
j_call: TRBJ2-7
cdr3_aa: ASSQVRTGIHEQY